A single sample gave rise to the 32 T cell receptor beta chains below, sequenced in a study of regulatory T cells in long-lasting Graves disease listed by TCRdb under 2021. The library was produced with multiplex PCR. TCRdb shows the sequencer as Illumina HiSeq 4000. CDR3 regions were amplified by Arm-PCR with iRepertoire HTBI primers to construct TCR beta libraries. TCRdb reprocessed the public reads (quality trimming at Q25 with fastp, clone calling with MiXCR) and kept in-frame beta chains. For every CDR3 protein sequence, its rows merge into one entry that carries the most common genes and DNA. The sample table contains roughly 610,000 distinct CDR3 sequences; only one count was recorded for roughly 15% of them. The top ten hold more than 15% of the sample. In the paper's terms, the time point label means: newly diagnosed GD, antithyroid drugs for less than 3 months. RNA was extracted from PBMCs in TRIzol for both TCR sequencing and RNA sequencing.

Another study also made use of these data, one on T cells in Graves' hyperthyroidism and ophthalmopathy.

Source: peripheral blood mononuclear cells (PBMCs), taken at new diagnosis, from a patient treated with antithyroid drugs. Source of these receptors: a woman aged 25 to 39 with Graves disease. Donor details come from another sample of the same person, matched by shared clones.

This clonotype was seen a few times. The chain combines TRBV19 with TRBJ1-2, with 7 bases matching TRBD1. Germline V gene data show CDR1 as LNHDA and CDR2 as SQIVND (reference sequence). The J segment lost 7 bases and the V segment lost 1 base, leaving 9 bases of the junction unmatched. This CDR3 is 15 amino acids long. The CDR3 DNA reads TGTGCCAGTAGTATAGGGGGACAGCCGTTCTCTGGCTACACCTTC. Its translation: CASSIGGQPFSGYTF.

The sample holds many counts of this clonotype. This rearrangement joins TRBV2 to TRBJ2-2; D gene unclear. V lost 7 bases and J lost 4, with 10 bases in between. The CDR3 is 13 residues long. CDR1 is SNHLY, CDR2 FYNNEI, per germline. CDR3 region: CASTVVVTGELFF. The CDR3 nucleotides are TGTGCCAGCACAGTGGTTGTCACCGGGGAGCTGTTTTTT.

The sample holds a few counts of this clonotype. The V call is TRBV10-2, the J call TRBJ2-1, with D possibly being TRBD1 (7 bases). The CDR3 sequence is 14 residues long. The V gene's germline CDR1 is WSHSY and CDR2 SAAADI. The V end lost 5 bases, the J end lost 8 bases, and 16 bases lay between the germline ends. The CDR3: CASSTFGGTDEQFF. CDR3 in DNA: TGCGCCAGCAGTACATTTGGCGGGACAGATGAGCAGTTCTTC.

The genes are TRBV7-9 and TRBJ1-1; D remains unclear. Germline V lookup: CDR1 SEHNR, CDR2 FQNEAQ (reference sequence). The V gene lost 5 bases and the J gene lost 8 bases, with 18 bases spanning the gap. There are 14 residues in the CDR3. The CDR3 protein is CASSPNQGVTEAFF. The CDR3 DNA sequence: TGTGCCAGCAGCCCGAACCAAGGAGTGACGGAAGCTTTCTTT.

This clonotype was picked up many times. CDR3 residues: CSARAGAGNTEAFF. CDR3 DNA sequence: TGCAGTGCTAGAGCAGGGGCAGGGAACACTGAAGCTTTCTTT. The V and J genes are TRBV20-1 and TRBJ1-1, with D tentatively TRBD1 (6 bases). The CDR3 consists of 14 residues. V shed 1 base and J shed 1 base, with 10 bases lying between them. In germline, CDR1 is DFQATT, CDR2 SNEGSKA (reference sequence).

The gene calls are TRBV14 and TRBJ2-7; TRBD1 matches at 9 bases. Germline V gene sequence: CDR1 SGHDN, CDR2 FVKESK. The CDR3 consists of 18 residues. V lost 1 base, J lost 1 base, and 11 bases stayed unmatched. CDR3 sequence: CASSQGRDRALSSYEQYF. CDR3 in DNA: TGTGCCAGCAGCCAAGGCCGGGACAGGGCGTTGTCATCCTACGAGCAGTACTTC. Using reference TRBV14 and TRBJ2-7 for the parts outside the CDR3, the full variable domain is EAGVTQFPSHSVIEKGQTVTLRCDPISGHDNLYWYRRVMGKEIKFLLHFVKESKQDESGMPNNRFLAERTGGTYSTLKVQPAELEDSGVYFCASSQGRDRALSSYEQYFGPGTRLTVT.

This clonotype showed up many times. The CDR3 region has the DNA TGTGCCAGCACCGGACCAACCCGAAGATTGTTTTTT. Translated, it gives CASTGPTRRLFF. This sequence joins TRBV28 and TRBJ1-4; the D is unclear. The V end was cut by 7 bases, the J end by 15 bases, with 18 bases between. Germline V CDR1 and CDR2: MDHEN, SYDVKM. The CDR3 covers 12 residues.

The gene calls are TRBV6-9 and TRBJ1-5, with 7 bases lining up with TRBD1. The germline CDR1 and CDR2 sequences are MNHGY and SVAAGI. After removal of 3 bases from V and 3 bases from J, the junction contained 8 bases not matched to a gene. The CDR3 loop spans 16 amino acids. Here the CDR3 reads CASSYGRQGSNQPQHF. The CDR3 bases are TGTGCCAGCAGTTACGGTCGACAGGGTTCCAATCAGCCCCAGCATTTT.

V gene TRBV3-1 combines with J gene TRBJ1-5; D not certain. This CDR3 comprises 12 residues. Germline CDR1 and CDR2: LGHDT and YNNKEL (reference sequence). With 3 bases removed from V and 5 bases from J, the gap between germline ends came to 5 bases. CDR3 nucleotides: TGTGCCAGCAGCCACGCGGATCAGCCCCAGCATTTT. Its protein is CASSHADQPQHF.

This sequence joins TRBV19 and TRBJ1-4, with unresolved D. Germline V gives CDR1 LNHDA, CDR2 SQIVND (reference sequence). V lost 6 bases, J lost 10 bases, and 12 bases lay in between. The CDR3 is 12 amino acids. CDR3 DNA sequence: TGTGCCAGTAGCCCAAAGGGCGGAAAACTGTTTTTT. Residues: CASSPKGGKLFF.

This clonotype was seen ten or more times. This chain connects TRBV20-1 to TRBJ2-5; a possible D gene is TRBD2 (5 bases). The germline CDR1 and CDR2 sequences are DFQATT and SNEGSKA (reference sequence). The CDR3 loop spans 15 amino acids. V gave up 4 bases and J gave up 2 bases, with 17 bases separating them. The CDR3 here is CSANPGSTLQETQYF. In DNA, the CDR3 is TGCAGTGCTAATCCGGGGTCCACACTACAAGAGACCCAGTACTTC.

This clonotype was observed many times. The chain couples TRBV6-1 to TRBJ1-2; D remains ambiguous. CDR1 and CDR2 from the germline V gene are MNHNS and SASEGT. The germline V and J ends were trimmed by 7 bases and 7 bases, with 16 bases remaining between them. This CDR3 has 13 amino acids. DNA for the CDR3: TGTGCCAGCATCGATGGGCGGATATCTGGCTACACCTTC. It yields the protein CASIDGRISGYTF.

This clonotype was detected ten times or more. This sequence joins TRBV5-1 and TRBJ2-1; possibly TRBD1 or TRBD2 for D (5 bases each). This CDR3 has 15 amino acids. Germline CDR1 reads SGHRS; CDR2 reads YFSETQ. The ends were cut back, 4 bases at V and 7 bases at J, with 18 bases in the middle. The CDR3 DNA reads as TGCGCCAGCAGCCGTGATTATGGCAGGGAGAATGAGCAGTTCTTC. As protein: CASSRDYGRENEQFF.

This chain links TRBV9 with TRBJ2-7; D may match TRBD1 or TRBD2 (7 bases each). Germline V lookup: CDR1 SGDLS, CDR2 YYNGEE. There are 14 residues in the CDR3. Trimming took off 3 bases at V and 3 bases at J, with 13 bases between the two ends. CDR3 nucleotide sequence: TGTGCCAGCAGCGAGACAGGGAGGGACTACGAGCAGTACTTC. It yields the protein CASSETGRDYEQYF.

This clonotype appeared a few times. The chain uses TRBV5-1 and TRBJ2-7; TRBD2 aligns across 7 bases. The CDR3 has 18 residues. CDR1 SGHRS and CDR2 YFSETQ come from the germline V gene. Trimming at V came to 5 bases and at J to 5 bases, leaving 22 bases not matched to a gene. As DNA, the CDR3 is TGCGCCAGCAGAATGGGGTCTAGCGGAACCCCTAGAGGCCACGAGCAGTACTTC. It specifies CASRMGSSGTPRGHEQYF.

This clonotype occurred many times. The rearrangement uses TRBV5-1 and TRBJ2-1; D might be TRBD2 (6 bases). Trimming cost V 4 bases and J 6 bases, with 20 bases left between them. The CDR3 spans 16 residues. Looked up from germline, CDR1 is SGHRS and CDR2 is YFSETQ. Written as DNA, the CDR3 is TGCGCCAGCAGCCTCACCGGGGGAGGCCTACTCAATGAGCAGTTCTTC. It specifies CASSLTGGGLLNEQFF.

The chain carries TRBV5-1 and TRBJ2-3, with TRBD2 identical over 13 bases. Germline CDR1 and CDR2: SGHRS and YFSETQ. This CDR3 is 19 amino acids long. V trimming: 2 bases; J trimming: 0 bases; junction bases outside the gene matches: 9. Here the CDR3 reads CASSLEGTSGIGSTDTQYF. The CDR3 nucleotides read TGCGCCAGCAGCTTAGAAGGGACTAGCGGGATCGGTAGCACAGATACGCAGTATTTT.

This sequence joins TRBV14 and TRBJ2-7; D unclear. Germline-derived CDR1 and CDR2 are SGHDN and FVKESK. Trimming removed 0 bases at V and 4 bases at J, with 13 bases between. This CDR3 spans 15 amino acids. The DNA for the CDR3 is TGTGCCAGCAGCCAAGAGGGCACGTTTTGGTACGAGCAGTACTTC. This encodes CASSQEGTFWYEQYF.

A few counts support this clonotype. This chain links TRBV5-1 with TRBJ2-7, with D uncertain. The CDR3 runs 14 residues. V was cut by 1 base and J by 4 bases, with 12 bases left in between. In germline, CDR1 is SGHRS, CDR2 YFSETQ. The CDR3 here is CASSLRPGFYEQYF. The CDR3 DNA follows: TGCGCCAGCAGCTTGCGCCCCGGATTTTACGAGCAGTACTTC.

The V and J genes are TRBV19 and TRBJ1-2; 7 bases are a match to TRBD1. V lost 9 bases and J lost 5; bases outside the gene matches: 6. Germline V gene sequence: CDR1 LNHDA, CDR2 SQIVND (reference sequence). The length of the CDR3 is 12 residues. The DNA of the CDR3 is TGTGCCAGCAAGGACAGGAGTTATGGCTACACCTTC. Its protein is CASKDRSYGYTF. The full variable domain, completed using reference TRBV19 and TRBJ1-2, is DGGITQSPKYLFRKEGQNVTLSCEQNLNHDAMYWYRQDPGQGLRLIYYSQIVNDFQKGDIAEGYSVSREKKESFPLTVTSAQKNPTAFYLCASKDRSYGYTFGSGTRLTVV.

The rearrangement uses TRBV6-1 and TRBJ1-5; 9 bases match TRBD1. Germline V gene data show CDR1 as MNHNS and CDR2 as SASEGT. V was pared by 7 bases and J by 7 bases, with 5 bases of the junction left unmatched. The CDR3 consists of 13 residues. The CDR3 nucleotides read TGTGCCAGCATGGGACAGGGCGGACAGCCCCAGCATTTT. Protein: CASMGQGGQPQHF.

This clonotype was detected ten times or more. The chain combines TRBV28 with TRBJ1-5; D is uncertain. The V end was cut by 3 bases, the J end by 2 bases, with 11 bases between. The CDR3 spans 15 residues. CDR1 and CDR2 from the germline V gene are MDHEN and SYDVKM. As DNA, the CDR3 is TGTGCCAGCAGTTTGTCTTTAGCAGGCAATCAGCCCCAGCATTTT. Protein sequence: CASSLSLAGNQPQHF.

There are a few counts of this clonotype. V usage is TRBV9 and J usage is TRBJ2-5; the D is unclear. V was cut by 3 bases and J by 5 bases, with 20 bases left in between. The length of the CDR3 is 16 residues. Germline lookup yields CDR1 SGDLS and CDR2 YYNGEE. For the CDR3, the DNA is TGTGCCAGCAGCGGAGTTGGGTTAACTACCCACGAGACCCAGTACTTC. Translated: CASSGVGLTTHETQYF.

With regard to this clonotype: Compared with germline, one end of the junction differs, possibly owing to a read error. CDR3 bases: TGTGCCAGTAGTAACCGGGACAGGACCTACGAGCAGTGCTTC. It yields the protein CASSNRDRTYEQCF. The chain uses TRBV19 and TRBJ2-7; 8 bases fit TRBD1. The CDR3 is 14 residues long. Germline V lookup: CDR1 LNHDA, CDR2 SQIVND (reference sequence).

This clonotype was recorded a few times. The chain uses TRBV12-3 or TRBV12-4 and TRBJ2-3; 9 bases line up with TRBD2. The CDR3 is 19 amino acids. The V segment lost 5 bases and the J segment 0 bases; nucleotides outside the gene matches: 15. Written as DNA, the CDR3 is TGTGCCAGCAGTCCCCCCTTTCCCCTCACTAGCGGGAGCACAGATACGCAGTATTTT. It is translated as CASSPPFPLTSGSTDTQYF.

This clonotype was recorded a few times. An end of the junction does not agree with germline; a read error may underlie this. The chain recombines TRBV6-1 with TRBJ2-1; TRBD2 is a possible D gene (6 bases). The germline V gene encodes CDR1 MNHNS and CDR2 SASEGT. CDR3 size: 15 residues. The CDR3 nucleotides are TGTGCCAGCAGATGGCGGGAAAGCTCCTACGATGAGCAGTTCTTC. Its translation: CASRWRESSYDEQFF.

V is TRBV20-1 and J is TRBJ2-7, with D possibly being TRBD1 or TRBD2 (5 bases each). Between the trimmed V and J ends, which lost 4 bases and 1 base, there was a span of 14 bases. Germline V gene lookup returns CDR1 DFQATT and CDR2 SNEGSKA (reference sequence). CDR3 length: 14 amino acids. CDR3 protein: CSATIGTGSYEQYF. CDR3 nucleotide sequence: TGCAGTGCTACAATCGGGACGGGGTCCTACGAGCAGTACTTC.

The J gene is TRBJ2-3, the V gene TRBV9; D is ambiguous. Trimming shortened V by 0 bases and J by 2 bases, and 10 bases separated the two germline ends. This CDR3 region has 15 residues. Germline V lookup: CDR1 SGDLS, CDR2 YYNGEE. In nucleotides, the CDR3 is TGTGCCAGCAGCGTAGCGAAGGGATTCACAGATACGCAGTATTTT. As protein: CASSVAKGFTDTQYF.

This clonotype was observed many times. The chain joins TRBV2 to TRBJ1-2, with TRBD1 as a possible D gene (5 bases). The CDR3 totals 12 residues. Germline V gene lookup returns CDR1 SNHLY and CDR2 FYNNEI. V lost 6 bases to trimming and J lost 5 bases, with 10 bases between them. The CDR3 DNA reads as TGTGCCAGCAGGGGGGGTCCTTATGGCTACACCTTC. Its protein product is CASRGGPYGYTF. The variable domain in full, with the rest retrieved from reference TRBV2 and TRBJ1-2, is EPEVTQTPSHQVTQMGQEVILRCVPISNHLYFYWYRQILGQKVEFLVSFYNNEISEKSEIFDDQFSVERPDGSNFTLKIRSTKLEDSAMYFCASRGGPYGYTFGSGTRLTVV.

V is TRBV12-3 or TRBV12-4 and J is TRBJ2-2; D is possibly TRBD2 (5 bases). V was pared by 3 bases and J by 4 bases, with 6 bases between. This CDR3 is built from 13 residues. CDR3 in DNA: TGTGCCAGCAGTTTTCGGGGCACCGGGGAGCTGTTTTTT. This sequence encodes CASSFRGTGELFF.

The CDR3 sequence: CAISESSQGTQPQHF. The DNA for the CDR3 is TGTGCCATCAGTGAGAGCAGCCAGGGCACTCAGCCCCAGCATTTT. The rearrangement joins TRBV10-3 to TRBJ1-5, with D tentatively TRBD1 (5 bases). Germline loops: CDR1 ENHRY, CDR2 SYGVKD. This CDR3 region has 15 residues. The V gene lost 2 bases and the J gene lost 6 bases, with 14 bases spanning the gap.

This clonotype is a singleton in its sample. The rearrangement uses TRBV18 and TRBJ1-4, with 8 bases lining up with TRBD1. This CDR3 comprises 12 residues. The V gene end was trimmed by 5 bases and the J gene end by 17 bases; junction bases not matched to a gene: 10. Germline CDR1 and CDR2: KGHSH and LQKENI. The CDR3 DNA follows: TGTGCCAGCTCAAACGGACAGGGAAGACCCTTTTTT. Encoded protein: CASSNGQGRPFF. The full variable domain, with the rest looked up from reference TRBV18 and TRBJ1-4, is NAGVMQNPRHLVRRRGQEARLRCSPMKGHSHVYWYRQLPEEGLKFMVYLQKENIIDESGMPKERFSAEFPKEGPSILRIQQVVRGDSAAYFCASSNGQGRPFFGSGTQLSVL.